These 31 T cell receptor beta chains were sequenced from one sample in a study of T cell responses to AZD1222 COVID-19 vaccine (dated by TCRdb to the early 2020s). The time point tag for this specimen amounts to: about 28 days (+/-7) after the second vaccine dose. The library was prepared using the immunoSEQ multiplex PCR assay. The immuneACCESS repertoire file appears here via TCRdb, limited to in-frame rearrangements. These files lack a portion of the clones; in checked studies, under half of the deficit traces to unresolved V genes, and the cause of the others is not known. Across this sample there are roughly 140,000 clones, with over 75% seen only once. The top ten constitute around 2.9% of the sample. The specimen comprised peripheral blood, sampled 28 days after the second AZD1222 dose. The receptors here all came from an adult who received the AZD1222 COVID-19 vaccine.

J is TRBJ2-7 and V is TRBV3-1 (or the pseudogene TRBV3-2); D unclear. V lost 4 bases, J lost 0 bases, and 7 bases lay in between. The CDR3 loop spans 13 amino acids. Germline V CDR1 and CDR2: LGHDT, YNNKEL (reference sequence). CDR3 in DNA: TGTGCCAGCAGCCCCCCGCACTCCTACGAGCAGTACTTC. Translation gives CASSPPHSYEQYF.

The chain employs TRBV4-1 and TRBJ2-3; maybe TRBD1 (6 bases). The CDR3 covers 13 residues. The V and J ends lost 3 bases and 4 bases respectively, with 8 bases between them. Germline lookup yields CDR1 MGHRA and CDR2 YSYEKL. The CDR3 nucleotides read TGCGCCAGCAGCCATCAGGGGCCAGATACGCAGTATTTT. Protein product: CASSHQGPDTQYF.

The V call is TRBV5-4, the J call TRBJ2-3; TRBD2 agrees at 7 bases. Trimming took 3 bases from V and 1 from J; bases not matched to a gene: 11. From germline, CDR1 is SGHNT and CDR2 YYREEE (reference sequence). CDR3 length equals 17 residues. CDR3 amino acids: CASSYGGGRSRTDTQYF. In nucleotides, the CDR3 is TGTGCCAGCAGCTATGGCGGGGGTAGAAGCCGCACAGATACGCAGTATTTT. Complete variable domain (other parts from reference TRBV5-4 and TRBJ2-3): ETGVTQSPTHLIKTRGQQVTLRCSSQSGHNTVSWYQQALGQGPQFIFQYYREEENGRGNFPPRFSGLQFPNYSSELNVNALELDDSALYLCASSYGGGRSRTDTQYFGPGTRLTVL.

The chain is built from TRBV7-8 and TRBJ1-1; a possible D gene is TRBD1 (5 bases). V was shortened by 5 bases and J by 6 bases, with 13 bases between the two germline ends. The germline V gene encodes CDR1 SGHVS and CDR2 FQNEAQ. The CDR3 spans 13 residues. The CDR3 region has the DNA TGTGCCAGCAGCCAGGGTGGTCGCGCTGAAGCTTTCTTT. Residues: CASSQGGRAEAFF.

The J gene is TRBJ1-2, the V gene TRBV25-1; D unresolved. V was trimmed by 5 bases and J by 7 bases, leaving 14 bases between them. CDR1 is MGHDK and CDR2 is SYGVNS in the germline V gene. The CDR3 runs 13 residues. The CDR3 reads CASSSWTSGGYTF. CDR3 sequence (DNA): TGTGCCAGCAGTAGTTGGACGTCGGGTGGCTACACCTTC.

V gene TRBV19 combines with J gene TRBJ1-2; D not resolved. Germline assignment: CDR1 LNHDA and CDR2 SQIVND (reference sequence). The ends were cut back, 5 bases at V and 5 bases at J, with 9 bases in the middle. The length of the CDR3 is 12 residues. CDR3 nucleotide sequence: TGTGCCAGTAGTCCGGGGAGGTATGGCTACACCTTC. Amino acid sequence: CASSPGRYGYTF.

The V and J genes are TRBV2 and TRBJ2-5, with D maybe TRBD2 (6 bases). Trimming took 4 bases from V and 5 from J, leaving 17 bases between them. Germline loops: CDR1 SNHLY, CDR2 FYNNEI. This CDR3 region has 15 residues. In DNA form, the CDR3 reads TGTGCCAGCAGTGTAGGGGACTCAGAACATGAGACCCAGTACTTC. Translating gives CASSVGDSEHETQYF. Complete variable domain (other parts from reference TRBV2 and TRBJ2-5): EPEVTQTPSHQVTQMGQEVILRCVPISNHLYFYWYRQILGQKVEFLVSFYNNEISEKSEIFDDQFSVERPDGSNFTLKIRSTKLEDSAMYFCASSVGDSEHETQYFGPGTRLLVL.

This chain connects TRBV2 to TRBJ2-5; possibly TRBD2 for D (6 bases). Germline V gene sequence: CDR1 SNHLY, CDR2 FYNNEI. CDR3 size: 14 residues. With 6 bases removed from V and 1 base from J, the gap between germline ends came to 12 bases. CDR3 residues: CASRWGDTQETQYF. DNA of the CDR3: TGTGCCAGCAGGTGGGGGGATACCCAAGAGACCCAGTACTTC.

The chain is built from TRBV27 and TRBJ2-7; TRBD1 is a possible D gene (6 bases). Germline V gives CDR1 MNHEY, CDR2 SMNVEV (reference sequence). V lost 1 base to trimming and J lost 2 bases, with 15 bases between them. The CDR3 has 16 amino acids. In DNA form, the CDR3 reads TGTGCCAGCAGTTTATTGGGGACATCCGGGGCCTACGAGCAGTACTTC. Protein: CASSLLGTSGAYEQYF.

V and J are TRBV3-1 (or the pseudogene TRBV3-2) and TRBJ2-3; D not certain. The CDR3 runs 16 residues. Trimming took off 4 bases at V and 1 base at J, with 15 bases between the two ends. Germline lookup yields CDR1 LGHDT and CDR2 YNNKEL (reference sequence). The CDR3 bases are TGTGCCAGCAGCCCTACCCCCAGCGTTGGCACAGATACGCAGTATTTT. Amino acid sequence: CASSPTPSVGTDTQYF.

The table lists this clone with a count of one. In nucleotides, the CDR3 is TGTGCCACACATGGCGGGACGGATGAAAAACTGTTTTTT. It specifies CATHGGTDEKLFF. J is TRBJ1-4 and V is TRBV27; D is possibly TRBD1 (5 bases). Germline V gene sequence: CDR1 MNHEY, CDR2 SMNVEV (reference sequence). The CDR3 sequence is 13 residues long. V lost 10 bases and J 6 bases, leaving 15 bases between the germline ends.

This sequence joins TRBV11-2 and TRBJ2-1; no clear D gene. Germline loops: CDR1 SGHAT, CDR2 FQNNGV. This CDR3 has 13 residues. Trimming cost V 0 bases and J 15 bases, with 15 bases left between them. CDR3 nucleotides: TGTGCCAGCAGCTTAGAGTTGGGCGGTAGTCGGTTCTTC. Protein sequence: CASSLELGGSRFF. Combining the CDR3 with reference TRBV11-2 and TRBJ2-1 gives the whole variable domain EAGVAQSPRYKIIEKRQSVAFWCNPISGHATLYWYQQILGQGPKLLIQFQNNGVVDDSQLPKDRFSAERLKGVDSTLKIQPAKLEDSAVYLCASSLELGGSRFFGPGTRLTVL.

The chain couples TRBV7-2 to TRBJ2-1; TRBD2 matches 7 bases. The CDR3 sequence is 16 residues long. The V gene's germline CDR1 is SGHTA and CDR2 FQGNSA. The junction had 4 bases not matched to a gene; V was cut back by 1 base and J by 1 base. The CDR3 region is CASSLEASGSYNEQFF. CDR3 nucleotide sequence: TGTGCCAGCAGCTTAGAGGCTAGCGGTTCCTACAATGAGCAGTTCTTC.

This chain joins TRBV6-5 and TRBJ1-6; D uncertain. Trimming pared 6 bases from V and 6 bases from J, leaving 6 bases between. This CDR3 region has 12 residues. Germline CDR1 and CDR2: MNHEY and SVGAGI. CDR3 in DNA: TGTGCCAGCAGGGGTGGTAATTCACCCCTCCACTTT. It codes for CASRGGNSPLHF.

The chain recombines TRBV6-8 with TRBJ2-5; D could derive from TRBD1 or TRBD2 (5 bases each). V was clipped by 1 base and J by 5 bases, with 14 bases between them. The CDR3 totals 15 residues. Germline CDR1 is MNHGY and CDR2 is SAAAGT. The CDR3 sequence: CASSYWGPRGETQYF. In DNA form, the CDR3 reads TGTGCCAGCAGTTACTGGGGACCCAGAGGGGAGACCCAGTACTTC.

V usage is TRBV6-1 and J usage is TRBJ1-1, with D unclear. This CDR3 comprises 14 residues. Deletions cut 1 base from V and 0 bases from J, with 6 bases between. The V gene's germline CDR1 is MNHNS and CDR2 SASEGT. The CDR3 loop is CASSEGIMNTEAFF. The CDR3 bases are TGTGCCAGCAGTGAAGGAATCATGAACACTGAAGCTTTCTTT.

This chain joins TRBV21-1 and TRBJ2-4. TRBV21-1 is annotated as a pseudogene. CDR3 length: 17 residues. The CDR3 sequence: CASSKANPTLAKNIQYF. The CDR3 nucleotides read TGTGCCAGCAGCAAGGCTAACCCGACCTTAGCCAAAAACATTCAGTACTTC.

This sequence joins TRBV27 and TRBJ1-1, with D possibly matching TRBD1 (5 bases). This CDR3 is 12 amino acids long. The germline V and J ends were trimmed by 7 bases and 4 bases, with 10 bases remaining between them. Germline V lookup: CDR1 MNHEY, CDR2 SMNVEV (reference sequence). Here the CDR3 reads CASMRGGTEAFF. The CDR3 region has the DNA TGTGCCAGCATGCGTGGGGGCACTGAAGCTTTCTTT.

The chain joins TRBV15 to TRBJ1-1; D uncertain. With 1 base removed from V and 8 bases from J, the gap between germline ends came to 8 bases. This CDR3 region has 12 residues. Looked up from germline, CDR1 is LNHNV and CDR2 is YYDKDF (reference sequence). The CDR3 here is CATSRGGQEAFF. Written as DNA, the CDR3 is TGTGCCACCAGCAGAGGAGGGCAGGAAGCTTTCTTT. Complete variable domain (other parts from reference TRBV15 and TRBJ1-1): DAMVIQNPRYQVTQFGKPVTLSCSQTLNHNVMYWYQQKSSQAPKLLFHYYDKDFNNEADTPDNFQSRRPNTSFCFLDIRSPGLGDTAMYLCATSRGGQEAFFGQGTRLTVV.

This chain connects TRBV19 to TRBJ1-5; D uncertain. The CDR3 totals 13 residues. V was trimmed by 5 bases and J by 3 bases, leaving 8 bases between them. From germline, CDR1 is LNHDA and CDR2 SQIVND (reference sequence). CDR3 in DNA: TGTGCCAGTAGTGGCCAGGTCAATCAGCCCCAGCATTTT. Protein: CASSGQVNQPQHF.

As concerns this clone: Other DNA sequences in this sample translate to the same CDR3. The chain joins TRBV6-5 to TRBJ1-5; TRBD1 agrees at 7 bases. The V gene's germline CDR1 is MNHEY and CDR2 SVGAGI. Germline trimming cut 5 bases from V and 4 bases from J; bases unmatched to any gene: 5. The CDR3 is 14 residues long. DNA of the CDR3: TGTGCCAGCAGTCGGACAGGCGGGAATCAGCCCCAGCATTTT. It translates to CASSRTGGNQPQHF.

This clone was detected only once. This rearrangement joins TRBV2 to TRBJ2-1, with TRBD2 as a possible D gene (6 bases). Trimming shortened V by 4 bases and J by 10 bases, and 17 bases separated the two germline ends. The CDR3 runs 14 residues. The germline CDR1 and CDR2 sequences are SNHLY and FYNNEI. The CDR3 coding sequence is TGTGCCAGCAGTGCAACGAGACTAGTTAGCGAGCAGTTCTTC. As protein: CASSATRLVSEQFF.

J is TRBJ1-1 and V is TRBV10-3, with 8 bases identical to TRBD1. The CDR3 is 15 residues long. Germline values: CDR1 ENHRY, CDR2 SYGVKD. V lost 2 bases and J lost 5; bases outside the gene matches: 7. CDR3 DNA: TGTGCCATCAGTGAGCCTGGACAGGGTAAAACTGAAGCTTTCTTT. Translation: CAISEPGQGKTEAFF.

This chain links TRBV24-1 with TRBJ2-2; 9 bases map to TRBD1. V lost 4 bases and J lost 5; bases outside the gene matches: 4. CDR1 is KGHDR, CDR2 SFDVKD, per germline. The CDR3 length is 15 residues. For the CDR3, the DNA is TGTGCCACCAGTGAATCCGGACAGGGGACCGGGGAGCTGTTTTTT. Translating it yields CATSESGQGTGELFF.

The V call is TRBV7-9, the J call TRBJ1-3; D is unresolved. This CDR3 is 15 amino acids long. Germline CDR1 and CDR2: SEHNR and FQNEAQ (reference sequence). Trimming stripped 5 bases from V and 2 bases from J, with 13 bases between. CDR3 sequence reads: CASSDTRRAGNTIYF. The DNA for the CDR3 is TGTGCCAGCAGCGATACAAGAAGGGCTGGAAACACCATATATTTT.

The rearrangement uses TRBV6-9 and TRBJ2-3; D gene ambiguous. The CDR3 has 16 amino acids. V shed 0 bases and J shed 0 bases, with 10 bases lying between them. Germline CDR1 and CDR2: MNHGY and SVAAGI. The CDR3 protein is CASSYSNRPSTDTQYF. In DNA, the CDR3 is TGTGCCAGCAGTTATTCGAATCGTCCCAGCACAGATACGCAGTATTTT.

Points on this clone: Other nucleotide sequences from this sample produce the same CDR3. The rearrangement links TRBV27 to TRBJ2-7, with D unclear. V lost 0 bases and J 3 bases, leaving 9 bases between the germline ends. CDR1 and CDR2 from the germline V gene are MNHEY and SMNVEV (reference sequence). The CDR3 runs 14 residues. The CDR3 loop reads CASSLSTVGYEQYF. Here the CDR3 DNA reads TGTGCCAGCAGTTTATCGACCGTCGGCTACGAGCAGTACTTC.

This clone was counted a single time. The rearrangement uses TRBV7-2 and TRBJ1-2, with a weak D call TRBD1 (6 bases). This CDR3 comprises 13 residues. CDR1 SGHTA and CDR2 FQGNSA come from the germline V gene. Trimming pared 5 bases from V and 11 bases from J, leaving 18 bases between. The CDR3 region is CASSLLGGGAYTF. The DNA of the CDR3 is TGTGCCAGCAGCCTACTCGGGGGGGGCGCATACACCTTC.

The V call is TRBV5-1, the J call TRBJ2-7, with TRBD2 matching 7 bases. V dropped 3 bases and J dropped 5; count of bases not matched to a gene: 5. The CDR3 is made up of 13 amino acids. Germline CDR1 and CDR2: SGHRS and YFSETQ. CDR3 nucleotides: TGCGCCAGCAGCTCTACCAGCGGGAACGAGCAGTACTTC. Residues: CASSSTSGNEQYF.

This sequence joins TRBV7-6 and TRBJ1-2, with 7 bases that match TRBD1. CDR3 length: 16 residues. Germline CDR1 is SGHVS and CDR2 is FNYEAQ. Losses at the gene ends were 4 bases for V and 1 base for J; bases not matched to a gene: 9. CDR3 in DNA: TGTGCCAGCAGCTGGGGGGACAGAGGAGTTAACTATGGCTACACCTTC. Translating it yields CASSWGDRGVNYGYTF.

The rearrangement joins TRBV27 to TRBJ1-4; maybe TRBD1 (5 bases). V gave up 2 bases and J gave up 7 bases, with 14 bases separating them. CDR3 length: 15 amino acids. Germline V gene sequence: CDR1 MNHEY, CDR2 SMNVEV (reference sequence). The CDR3 here is CASSLRGREGEKLFF. The CDR3 bases are TGTGCCAGCAGTTTAAGAGGCAGGGAGGGTGAAAAACTGTTTTTT.